These 12 T cell receptor beta chains were sequenced from one sample in a study of CD8 T cells in Susac syndrome. An input of roughly 0.5 to 1 ug of RNA was subjected to reverse transcription using random hexamers. Using its own MiXCR run on the immunoSEQ multiplex PCR reads, TCRdb lists one record per CDR3 protein. This table has some 68,000 distinct CDR3 sequences, approximately 93% appearing once. The sample consisted of CD4+ T cells from PBMCs. Receptors were obtained from a human donor with Susac syndrome.

This clonotype has only one observation. This chain's CDR3 is CASRKTGPYEQYF. In DNA, the CDR3 is TGTGCCAGCAGGAAGACAGGGCCCTACGAGCAGTACTTC. The chain joins TRBV5-6 to TRBJ2-7, with TRBD1 matching 7 bases. The J segment lost 2 bases and the V segment lost 5 bases, leaving 4 bases of the junction unmatched. Germline V CDR1 and CDR2: SGHDT, YYEEEE. This CDR3 is 13 amino acids long.

This clonotype was recorded only once. CDR3 nucleotides: TGCGCCAGCAGCCAAGATTTCCCCCCGCAGGGGCGCGGCAGGACCCAGTACTTC. Its protein is CASSQDFPPQGRGRTQYF. The V gene is TRBV4-1, the J gene TRBJ2-5, with D maybe TRBD1 (6 bases). V shed 0 bases and J shed 7 bases, with 24 bases lying between them. This CDR3 is 18 amino acids long. Germline V lookup: CDR1 MGHRA, CDR2 YSYEKL.

The chain recombines TRBV3-1 with TRBJ1-2; D call uncertain. Per germline, CDR1 LGHDT and CDR2 YNNKEL (reference sequence). Deletions cut 8 bases from V and 1 base from J, with 8 bases between. The CDR3 runs 12 residues. Here the CDR3 reads CASSAFNYGYTF. Written as DNA, the CDR3 is TGTGCCAGCTCGGCGTTTAACTATGGCTACACCTTC.

The chain recombines TRBV10-2 with TRBJ2-7, with 10 bases aligning to TRBD1. Germline CDR1 is WSHSY and CDR2 is SAAADI. The CDR3 covers 15 residues. Germline trimming cut 7 bases from V and 1 base from J; bases unmatched to any gene: 7. The CDR3 nucleotides are TGCGCCAGCATGGGGGACAGGGGCGGGTCCTACGAGCAGTACTTC. Its translation is CASMGDRGGSYEQYF.

The chain carries TRBV6-5 and TRBJ1-4; D is uncertain. V shed 5 bases and J shed 5 bases, with 12 bases lying between them. There are 14 residues in the CDR3. Germline V CDR1 and CDR2: MNHEY, SVGAGI. CDR3 sequence (DNA): TGTGCCAGCAGTGGGCTTCGAGGGAATGAAAAACTGTTTTTT. Protein: CASSGLRGNEKLFF.

The CDR3 loop is CSASEAGYTF. CDR3 DNA: TGCAGTGCTAGCGAGGCTGGCTACACCTTC. The chain joins TRBV20-1 to TRBJ1-2; D is uncertain. This CDR3 has 10 residues. Per the germline V gene, CDR1 is DFQATT and CDR2 is SNEGSKA (reference sequence). The germline V and J ends were trimmed by 3 bases and 7 bases, with 6 bases remaining between them.

The gene calls are TRBV7-6 and TRBJ1-6, with a tentative D call TRBD1 (6 bases). This CDR3 is built from 17 residues. V was pared by 1 base and J by 8 bases, with 18 bases between. CDR1 is SGHVS, CDR2 FNYEAQ, per germline. CDR3 residues: CASSLGVAGRTDSPLHF. CDR3 DNA: TGTGCCAGCAGCTTAGGAGTCGCAGGGAGGACAGATTCACCCCTCCACTTT.

The chain recombines TRBV2 with TRBJ1-6; D might be TRBD1 (6 bases). The ends were cut back, 6 bases at V and 3 bases at J, with 12 bases in the middle. Germline V gene data show CDR1 as SNHLY and CDR2 as FYNNEI. The CDR3 spans 15 residues. CDR3 nucleotide sequence: TGTGCCAGCAGAACAGACAGGCTCTATAATTCACCCCTCCACTTT. This translates into CASRTDRLYNSPLHF.

This clonotype has only one observation. This chain links TRBV7-9 with TRBJ2-3; D unclear. The CDR3 is 12 residues long. Germline V gene lookup returns CDR1 SEHNR and CDR2 FQNEAQ (reference sequence). The V and J ends lost 9 bases and 4 bases respectively, with 11 bases between them. For the CDR3, the DNA is TGTGCCAGTGGTAAGGTGGCAGATACGCAGTATTTT. It codes for CASGKVADTQYF.

The chain uses TRBV5-1 and TRBJ2-6; D is uncertain. V dropped 2 bases and J dropped 3 bases, with 6 bases sitting between them. Germline V gene data show CDR1 as SGHRS and CDR2 as YFSETQ. This CDR3 has 14 residues. CDR3 sequence reads: CASSFGSGANVLTF. The CDR3 nucleotides read TGCGCCAGCAGCTTCGGTAGTGGGGCCAACGTCCTGACTTTC.

Here the CDR3 DNA reads TGTGCCAGCAGCGTAGCAAACACAGGGGCCGGCACAGATACGCAGTATTTT. Its translation is CASSVANTGAGTDTQYF. The J gene is TRBJ2-3, the V gene TRBV9; 7 bases map to TRBD1. V was clipped by 0 bases and J by 1 base; unmatched bases: 8. This CDR3 comprises 17 residues. Germline V gene sequence: CDR1 SGDLS, CDR2 YYNGEE.

The V call is TRBV20-1, the J call TRBJ2-3; 10 bases fit TRBD1. The CDR3 length is 16 residues. CDR1 and CDR2 (germline): DFQATT, SNEGSKA (reference sequence). V gave up 5 bases and J gave up 4 bases; unmatched junction bases: 12. The CDR3 protein is CSAPPMGQGSSDTQYF. CDR3 DNA sequence: TGCAGTGCTCCCCCCATGGGACAGGGGAGCTCAGATACGCAGTATTTT.